Presented here are 6 T cell receptor beta chains from one specimen sequenced in a study of CD8 T cells in Susac syndrome. Random hexamers primed reverse transcription of about 0.5 to 1 ug RNA. TCRdb used MiXCR to reprocess the immunoSEQ multiplex PCR reads, holding one entry per CDR3 protein. The sample consists of 140,000 to 150,000 distinct CDR3 sequences, roughly 95% of them appearing once. Sequencing input: CD4+ T cells from PBMCs. The receptors derive from a human donor with multiple sclerosis.

The count of this clonotype is one. J is TRBJ2-1 and V is TRBV3-1; TRBD1 is a possible D gene (7 bases). This CDR3 region has 15 residues. Germline lookup yields CDR1 LGHDT and CDR2 YNNKEL (reference sequence). V lost 3 bases, J lost 6 bases, and 15 bases lay in between. As DNA, the CDR3 is TGTGCCAGCAGCCATCACAGACAGGGAGGCAATGAGCAGTTCTTC. Translation gives CASSHHRQGGNEQFF.

The V call is TRBV24-1, the J call TRBJ2-1; 7 bases agree with TRBD1. This CDR3 region has 15 residues. The J segment lost 5 bases and the V segment lost 5 bases, leaving 8 bases of the junction unmatched. CDR1 and CDR2 (germline): KGHDR, SFDVKD. The CDR3 coding sequence is TGTGCCACCAGTGTTACTGACAGGGCAGACAATGAGCAGTTCTTC. Its protein is CATSVTDRADNEQFF.

The chain links TRBV27 to TRBJ2-1, with D unresolved. Germline assignment: CDR1 MNHEY and CDR2 SMNVEV (reference sequence). Trimming cost V 3 bases and J 0 bases, with 6 bases left between them. This CDR3 is 14 amino acids long. Here the CDR3 DNA reads TGTGCCAGCAGTTTCCTAAGCTCCTACAATGAGCAGTTCTTC. This translates into CASSFLSSYNEQFF.

The chain uses TRBV20-1 and TRBJ1-1, with D tentatively TRBD1 (6 bases). Germline CDR1 DFQATT, CDR2 SNEGSKA (reference sequence). The CDR3 is 11 amino acids. Here the CDR3 reads CVGAKNTEAFF. CDR3 DNA sequence: TGCGTGGGGGCCAAGAACACTGAAGCTTTCTTT.

V usage is TRBV4-1 and J usage is TRBJ2-1; 7 nucleotides align to TRBD2. The J segment lost 6 bases and the V segment lost 1 base, leaving 12 bases of the junction unmatched. Germline-derived CDR1 and CDR2 are MGHRA and YSYEKL. The CDR3 has 17 residues. CDR3 amino acids: CASSQASLAASRNEQFF. CDR3 sequence (DNA): TGCGCCAGCAGCCAAGCATCTCTAGCGGCCTCTCGCAATGAGCAGTTCTTC.

The chain carries TRBV5-6 and TRBJ1-1; D is unresolved. V gave up 2 bases and J gave up 0 bases, with 8 bases separating them. This CDR3 spans 14 amino acids. Per germline, CDR1 SGHDT and CDR2 YYEEEE. This CDR3 reads CASSFSAMNTEAFF. The CDR3 DNA is TGTGCCAGCAGCTTCTCGGCTATGAACACTGAAGCTTTCTTT. Drawing the rest from reference TRBV5-6 and TRBJ1-1, the complete variable domain is DAGVTQSPTHLIKTRGQQVTLRCSPKSGHDTVSWYQQALGQGPQFIFQYYEEEERQRGNFPDRFSGHQFPNYSSELNVNALLLGDSALYLCASSFSAMNTEAFFGQGTRLTVV.